This T cell receptor (beta chain) was identified in a study of T cells in Graves' hyperthyroidism and ophthalmopathy. TCR beta CDR3 sequences were amplified from RNA transcripts. RT-PCR in the first round (using the HTBI primer set) targeted the TCR CDR3. TCRdb re-called the multiplex PCR reads through MiXCR, storing one row per CDR3 protein. The table records more than 650,000 distinct CDR3 sequences, 11% to 15% of them present only once. This CDR3 contains 16 residues. Trimming shortened V by 5 bases and J by 2 bases, and 19 bases separated the two germline ends. Germline V gene sequence: CDR1 LNHDA, CDR2 SQIVND (reference sequence). Clinical symptoms, serum thyroxine, TRAb, thyroid ultrasound and orbital computed tomography established diagnosis. This clonotype occurred once.

This TCR was sampled from a woman between 18 and 30 years old with Graves' hyperthyroidism. The sample taken for sequencing was blood. The chain joins TRBV19 to TRBJ2-7, with D perhaps assigned TRBD1 or TRBD2 (5 bases each). The CDR3 sequence is CASSRDGAEATYEQYF. The CDR3 DNA reads TGTGCCAGTAGTCGCGACGGGGCAGAAGCCACCTACGAGCAGTACTTC.